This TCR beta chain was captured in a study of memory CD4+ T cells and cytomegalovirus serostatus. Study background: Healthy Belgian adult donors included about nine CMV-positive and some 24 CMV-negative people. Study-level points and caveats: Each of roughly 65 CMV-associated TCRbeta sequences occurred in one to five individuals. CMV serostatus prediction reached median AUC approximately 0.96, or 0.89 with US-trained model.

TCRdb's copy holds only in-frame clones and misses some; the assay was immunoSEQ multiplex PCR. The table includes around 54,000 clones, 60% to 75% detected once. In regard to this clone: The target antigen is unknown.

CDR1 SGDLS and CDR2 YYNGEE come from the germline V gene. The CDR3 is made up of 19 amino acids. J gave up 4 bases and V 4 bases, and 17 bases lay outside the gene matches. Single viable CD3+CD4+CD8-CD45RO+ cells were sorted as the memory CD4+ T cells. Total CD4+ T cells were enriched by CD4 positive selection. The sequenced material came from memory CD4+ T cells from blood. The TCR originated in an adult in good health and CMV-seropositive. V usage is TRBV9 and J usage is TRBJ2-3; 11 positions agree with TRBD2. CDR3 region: CASSPTTSGMGQGSDTQYF. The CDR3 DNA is TGTGCCAGCAGCCCGACGACTAGCGGGATGGGCCAGGGTTCAGATACGCAGTATTTT. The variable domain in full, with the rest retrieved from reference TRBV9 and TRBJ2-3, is DSGVTQTPKHLITATGQRVTLRCSPRSGDLSVYWYQQSLDQGLQFLIQYYNGEERAKGNILERFSAQQFPDLHSELNLSSLELGDSALYFCASSPTTSGMGQGSDTQYFGPGTRLTVL.